The clone carrying this T cell receptor (beta chain) was seen more than once but under ten times. Its antigen is as yet unknown. For the second PCR, which ran for roughly 6 to 11 cycles, a sample-barcoded 5' primer and a J-beta primer mix were used. A tag from a template-switch adaptor with 12 random nucleotides marked each cDNA molecule. Using its own MiXCR run on the 5' RACE reads, TCRdb lists one record per CDR3 protein. The sample has about 1,500,000 distinct CDR3 sequences; roughly 40% are singletons. The data derive from a study of blood T cells in healthy people across ages. The germline V gene has CDR1 MNHEY and CDR2 SMNVEV (reference sequence). V was cut by 7 bases and J by 8 bases, with 18 bases left in between. This CDR3 contains 14 residues. General study points: Compared with aged donors, long-lived donors showed fewer expanded clones, suggesting selection.

The origin of this receptor is a woman between 18 and 29 years old in good health. Sequenced sample: blood. This chain connects TRBV27 to TRBJ2-1; D is ambiguous. This CDR3 reads CASTPSARMDEQFF. CDR3 nucleotides: TGTGCCAGCACCCCGAGCGCTAGAATGGATGAGCAGTTCTTC.